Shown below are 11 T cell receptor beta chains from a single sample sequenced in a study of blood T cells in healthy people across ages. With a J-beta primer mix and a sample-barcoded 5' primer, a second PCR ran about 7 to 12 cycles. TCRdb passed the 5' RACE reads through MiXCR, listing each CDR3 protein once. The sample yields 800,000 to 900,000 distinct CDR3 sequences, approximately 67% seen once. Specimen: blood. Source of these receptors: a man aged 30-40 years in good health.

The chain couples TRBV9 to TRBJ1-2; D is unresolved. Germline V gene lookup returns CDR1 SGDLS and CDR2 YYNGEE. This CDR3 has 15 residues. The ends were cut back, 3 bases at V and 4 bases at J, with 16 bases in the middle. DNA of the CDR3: TGTGCCAGCAGCGCCGAGGTCTTTAATCGCTATGGCTACACCTTC. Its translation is CASSAEVFNRYGYTF.

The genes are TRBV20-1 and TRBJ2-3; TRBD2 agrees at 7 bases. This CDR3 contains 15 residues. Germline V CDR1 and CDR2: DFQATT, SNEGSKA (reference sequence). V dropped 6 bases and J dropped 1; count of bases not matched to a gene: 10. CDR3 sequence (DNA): TGCAGTGCCGGGGGGACCGGGTTAGGCACAGATACGCAGTATTTT. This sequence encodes CSAGGTGLGTDTQYF.

CDR3 coding DNA: TGTGCCAGCAGTGAATGCAAGTACCAAGAGACCCAGTACTTC. It yields the protein CASSECKYQETQYF. The chain employs TRBV25-1 and TRBJ2-5; no firm D call. Germline V gene sequence: CDR1 MGHDK, CDR2 SYGVNS. This CDR3 has 14 residues. V shed 1 base and J shed 0 bases, with 6 bases lying between them.

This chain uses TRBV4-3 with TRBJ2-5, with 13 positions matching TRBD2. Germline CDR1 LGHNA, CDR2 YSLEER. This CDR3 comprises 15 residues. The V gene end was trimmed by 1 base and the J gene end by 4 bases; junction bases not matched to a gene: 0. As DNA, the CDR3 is TGCGCCAGCAGCCAAGGGACTAGCGGGGGAGAGACCCAGTACTTC. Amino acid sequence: CASSQGTSGGETQYF.

As DNA, the CDR3 is TGTGCCAGCTCACCGGAAGGCCCAGATACGCAGTATTTT. Translated: CASSPEGPDTQYF. This sequence joins TRBV19 and TRBJ2-3; D is unresolved. CDR3 length equals 13 residues. V lost 9 bases to trimming and J lost 4 bases, with 14 bases between them. From germline, CDR1 is LNHDA and CDR2 SQIVND (reference sequence).

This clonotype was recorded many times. The CDR3 here is CASSSSPYEQYF. The CDR3 DNA sequence: TGTGCCAGCAGCTCTTCTCCCTACGAGCAGTACTTC. The chain carries TRBV6-2 or TRBV6-3 and TRBJ2-7; D is uncertain. Per the germline V gene, CDR1 is MNHEY and CDR2 is SVGEGT. V shed 6 bases and J shed 2 bases, with 8 bases lying between them. CDR3 length: 12 amino acids.

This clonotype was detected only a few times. This chain's CDR3 is CASSRKRRKRTGIYGYTF. The CDR3 DNA reads as TGTGCCAGCAGCCGAAAGAGGAGGAAGAGGACAGGTATCTATGGCTACACCTTC. This chain joins TRBV21-1 and TRBJ1-2. TRBV21-1 is a known pseudogene. The CDR3 sequence is 18 residues long.

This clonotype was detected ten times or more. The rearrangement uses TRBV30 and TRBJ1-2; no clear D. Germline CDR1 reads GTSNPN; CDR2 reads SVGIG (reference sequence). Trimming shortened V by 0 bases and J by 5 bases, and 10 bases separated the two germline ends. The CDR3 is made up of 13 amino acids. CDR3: CAWSVGANYGYTF. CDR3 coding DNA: TGTGCCTGGAGTGTCGGCGCGAATTATGGCTACACCTTC.

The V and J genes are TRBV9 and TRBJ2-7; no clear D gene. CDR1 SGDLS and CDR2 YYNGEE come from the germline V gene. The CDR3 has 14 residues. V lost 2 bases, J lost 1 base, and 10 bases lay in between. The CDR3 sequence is CASSVTDTSYEQYF. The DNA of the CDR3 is TGTGCCAGCAGCGTCACAGACACTTCCTACGAGCAGTACTTC.

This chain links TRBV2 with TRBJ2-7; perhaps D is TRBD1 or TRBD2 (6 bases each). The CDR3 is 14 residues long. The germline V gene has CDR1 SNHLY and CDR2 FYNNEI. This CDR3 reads CASTAQGRPYEQYF. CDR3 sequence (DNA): TGTGCTTCAACCGCCCAGGGGAGGCCCTACGAGCAGTACTTC.

The CDR3 DNA is TGTGCCAGCAGCCAACCCCTAGCGGATCAAGAGACCCAGTACTTC. Translating gives CASSQPLADQETQYF. V gene TRBV3-1 combines with J gene TRBJ2-5, with TRBD2 matching over 7 bases. CDR3 length: 15 amino acids. Germline V CDR1 and CDR2: LGHDT, YNNKEL (reference sequence). Trimming cost V 2 bases and J 2 bases; bases outside gene matches: 5.